The rows below give T cell receptor beta chains drawn from one sample of a study of blood T cell repertoires in COVID-19. The data were produced by immunoSEQ multiplex PCR, yet TCRdb's version contains in-frame clones alone and is incomplete. The table records about 27,000 clones, roughly 80% of them present only once. Sample: peripheral blood. Receptors originate from a man between 65 and 79 years old with active COVID-19. The CDR3 runs from the conserved cysteine through the conserved F or W. The D gene is left open where the match is weak. Size is omitted from some rows. Given values are once, few, many or a class for expanded clones.

TGTGCCAGCAGTAAACCGGGACTAGCGGGAGAGAATGAGCAGTTCTTC | CASSKPGLAGENEQFF | TRBV28 | TRBD2 | . | TRBJ2-1
TGTGCCAGCAGCTTAACAGTGGACAGGGGGACCCAGTACTTC | CASSLTVDRGTQYF | TRBV7-3 | TRBD1 | . | TRBJ2-5
TGTGCCAGCAGTGAACGCGGGAGGGCCCAATACGAGCAGTACTTC | CASSERGRAQYEQYF | TRBV2 | TRBD2 | . | TRBJ2-7
TGTGCCAGCAGCACAGGGGGGGATGATTCACCCCTCCACTTT | CASSTGGDDSPLHF | TRBV3-1/TRBV3-2 | TRBD1 | few | TRBJ1-6
TGTGCCAGCAGTGAAGGGACAGTTAGGGAGCAGTACTTC | CASSEGTVREQYF | TRBV6-1 | . | . | TRBJ2-7
TGCAGCGTTGAAGTTAGGGAGGTAGGGACCCAGTACTTC | CSVEVREVGTQYF | TRBV29-1 | . | . | TRBJ2-5
TGCGCCAGCACCGTTAAGGGGGATCCGAACACTGAAGCTTTCTTT | CASTVKGDPNTEAFF | TRBV4-1 | . | once | TRBJ1-1
TGTGCCAGTAGTATAAGGGACAGCGTGAATGAAAAACTGTTTTTT | CASSIRDSVNEKLFF | TRBV19 | TRBD1 | . | TRBJ1-4
TGTGCCAGCAGTTATGGACTAGCGGGGAGCACAGATACGCAGTATTTT | CASSYGLAGSTDTQYF | TRBV7-9 | TRBD2 | . | TRBJ2-3
TGTGCCAGCAGTGAATCGGGGATCACTGAAGCTTTCTTT | CASSESGITEAFF | TRBV2 | . | . | TRBJ1-1
TGTGCCAGCAGTCCCCCGGGACTAGGCGACTACGAGCAGTACTTC | CASSPPGLGDYEQYF | TRBV2 | TRBD2 | . | TRBJ2-7
TGCGCCAGCAGCCAAGAGGAGGCGTTCACTAATGAAAAACTGTTTTTT | CASSQEEAFTNEKLFF | TRBV4-1 | . | few | TRBJ1-4
TGTGCCAGCAGCTTACAGGGGGCCAGTCAGCCCCAGCATTTT | CASSLQGASQPQHF | TRBV13 | TRBD1 | . | TRBJ1-5
TGTGCCAGCAGCTTTTCGGGGAATACGCAGTATTTT | CASSFSGNTQYF | TRBV7-3 | . | . | TRBJ2-3
TGTGCCAGCAGCAGGGATAATTCACCCCTCCACTTT | CASSRDNSPLHF | TRBV2 | . | few | TRBJ1-6
TGTGCCACGGGGGCGGGACAGGGGTTTGGTGGCTACACCTTC | CATGAGQGFGGYTF | TRBV6-5 | TRBD1 | . | TRBJ1-2
TGCGCCAGCAGCCTCCGCGGGGGGCAAGAGACCCAGTACTTC | CASSLRGGQETQYF | TRBV5-1 | TRBD2 | . | TRBJ2-5
TGTGCCAGCAGCCCAGAGACTAGCGGGGCCTACGAGCAGTACTTC | CASSPETSGAYEQYF | TRBV9 | TRBD2 | . | TRBJ2-7
TGTGCCAGCAGTTACTCGGAAGGGGTCGCTACCACTGAAGCTTTCTTT | CASSYSEGVATTEAFF | TRBV6-5 | . | few | TRBJ1-1
TGTGCCAGCAGCCGGCAGGGGGCAGGCGGGGAGCTGTTTTTT | CASSRQGAGGELFF | TRBV3-1/TRBV3-2 | TRBD1 | . | TRBJ2-2
TGTGCCAGCAGTTACATGACAGGTAATCAGCCCCAGCATTTT | CASSYMTGNQPQHF | TRBV6-6 | . | . | TRBJ1-5
TGCGCCAGCAGTCAATCGAAGGCAGGGGAGGGCCAGCCCCAGCATTTT | CASSQSKAGEGQPQHF | TRBV23-1 | . | . | TRBJ1-5
TGTGCCAGCAGCCAATACCCCTCGAGGGCTTTGACGTACGAGCAGTACTTC | CASSQYPSRALTYEQYF | TRBV5-6 | . | . | TRBJ2-7
TGCGCCAGCAGCTTGGTTATTGGGGGCAGCGGTGAAAAACTGTTTTTT | CASSLVIGGSGEKLFF | TRBV5-1 | . | . | TRBJ1-4
TGTGCCAGCAGCTTCCGGGGTGACAACACTGAAGCTTTCTTT | CASSFRGDNTEAFF | TRBV7-9 | . | . | TRBJ1-1
TGTGCCAGCACTTTAAGCACCAACACTGAAGCTTTCTTT | CASTLSTNTEAFF | TRBV7-2 | . | . | TRBJ1-1
TGCAGTGCTAGTAAAGGACGCTCCGGGGCAGATACGCAGTATTTT | CSASKGRSGADTQYF | TRBV20-1 | . | . | TRBJ2-3
TGTGCCAGCAGCGACAGGGTAGATGGCTACACCTTC | CASSDRVDGYTF | TRBV2 | TRBD1 | . | TRBJ1-2
TGTGCCAGCAGTTACACAATGGACAGGGGTAGAGCTTTCTTT | CASSYTMDRGRAFF | TRBV6-2/TRBV6-3 | TRBD1 | . | TRBJ1-1
TGTGCCAGCAGCCACCTAGCGGGGGGGCCTAATGAGCAGTTCTTC | CASSHLAGGPNEQFF | TRBV14 | TRBD2 | . | TRBJ2-1
TGTGCCAGCAGCTGGGAGAACGACGAGCAGTACTTC | CASSWENDEQYF | TRBV5-6 | . | . | TRBJ2-7
TGCGCCAGCAGCGGGACAAACTCCTACGAGCAGTACTTC | CASSGTNSYEQYF | TRBV10-2 | . | . | TRBJ2-7
TGTGCCAGTACCCTGACAGGGGCGACCGGGGAGCTGTTTTTT | CASTLTGATGELFF | TRBV19 | TRBD1 | . | TRBJ2-2
TGTGCCAGTAGTGTAGCGGGGGGGTTCGGTTCTACAGATACGCAGTATTTT | CASSVAGGFGSTDTQYF | TRBV19 | TRBD2 | . | TRBJ2-3
TGCAGCGTCGGCAGGGACAGAACCTACAATGAGCAGTTCTTC | CSVGRDRTYNEQFF | TRBV29-1 | TRBD1 | . | TRBJ2-1
TGTGCCAGCAGTTTAGGCAACACTGAAGCTTTCTTT | CASSLGNTEAFF | TRBV28 | . | . | TRBJ1-1
TGTGCCAGCAGTTTCTCAGGGGTGGCCGGGGAGCTGTTTTTT | CASSFSGVAGELFF | TRBV28 | . | . | TRBJ2-2
TGTGCCACCAGTGATTTGAAGAGGGGGCAATATGGCTACACCTTC | CATSDLKRGQYGYTF | TRBV24-1 | TRBD1 | . | TRBJ1-2
TGTGCCAGTAGTACCAACAGGATCTCTGGGGCCAACGTCCTGACTTTC | CASSTNRISGANVLTF | TRBV19 | . | . | TRBJ2-6
TGTGCCAGCAGCTCGCAGGTCACAATAGCCAAAAACATTCAGTACTTC | CASSSQVTIAKNIQYF | TRBV11-2 | . | . | TRBJ2-4
TGTGCCAGCAGCTCGATCAGGGTTGATACGCAGTATTTT | CASSSIRVDTQYF | TRBV11-1 | . | . | TRBJ2-3
TGTGCCAGCATACTAGCGGGACTCACAGATACGCAGTATTTT | CASILAGLTDTQYF | TRBV6-5 | TRBD2 | . | TRBJ2-3
TGTGCCAGCAGCTTGGGTCTAGCGGGAAGCTTCTATGAGCAGTTCTTC | CASSLGLAGSFYEQFF | TRBV5-5 | TRBD2 | . | TRBJ2-1
TGTGCCAGCACTTTCTCCTACGAGCAGTACTTC | CASTFSYEQYF | TRBV6-5 | . | medium-sized | TRBJ2-7
TGTGCCAGCAGCTTCGGACAGGGAGGCTCTGGGGCCAACGTCCTGACTTTC | CASSFGQGGSGANVLTF | TRBV7-3 | TRBD1 | . | TRBJ2-6
TGTGCCAGCAGTAAGCGGACAGGGGGCAACGAGCAGTACTTC | CASSKRTGGNEQYF | TRBV6-5 | TRBD1 | . | TRBJ2-7
TGTGCCAGCAGCTCCCTCGGCGGTTTGAACACTGAAGCTTTCTTT | CASSSLGGLNTEAFF | TRBV7-9 | . | once | TRBJ1-1
TGTGCCAGCAGTGCAGCGACTAGCACAGATACGCAGTATTTT | CASSAATSTDTQYF | TRBV2 | . | once | TRBJ2-3
TGTGCCAGCAGCGTAGTTCGGTGGTTAAGCACAGATACGCAGTATTTT | CASSVVRWLSTDTQYF | TRBV9 | . | . | TRBJ2-3
TGTGCCAGCAGTCTGATGGGCGGGGACCAAGAGACCCAGTACTTC | CASSLMGGDQETQYF | TRBV2 | . | . | TRBJ2-5
TGTGCCAGCAGCTTGGCGGCCCTAGACAGATTCGAGCAGTACTTC | CASSLAALDRFEQYF | TRBV5-5 | . | . | TRBJ2-7
TGTGCCAGCAGCTTGGCCGGGACCCCGAGGGAGGATGAGCAGTTCTTC | CASSLAGTPREDEQFF | TRBV5-6 | . | . | TRBJ2-1
TGTGCCACCAGCAGAGATCTACTAGCGGGAGCCCACAATGAGCAGTTCTTC | CATSRDLLAGAHNEQFF | TRBV15 | TRBD2 | . | TRBJ2-1
TGTGCCAGTAACATAGGGCAGGGTCGAAATAGCAATCAGCCCCAGCATTTT | CASNIGQGRNSNQPQHF | TRBV19 | . | once | TRBJ1-5
TGTGCCAGCAGCTTGAACGGGGGCTACGAGCAGTACTTC | CASSLNGGYEQYF | TRBV7-3 | . | . | TRBJ2-7
TGTGCCAGCAGCCACGCAGTCTCTGGAAACACCATATATTTT | CASSHAVSGNTIYF | TRBV11-2 | . | . | TRBJ1-3
TGTGCCAGCAGTGAGGGACTTTATAATGAGCAGTTCTTC | CASSEGLYNEQFF | TRBV6-1 | . | . | TRBJ2-1